The clone carrying this T cell receptor (beta chain) was detected many times. This entry belongs to a study of blood T cell repertoires in COVID-19. Study in general: Sites in the United States, Italy and Spain provided acute and convalescent COVID-19 samples. T cells, B-cell-depleted T cells, or PBMCs supplied cDNA or gDNA.

Authors' methods: Researchers report that nucleated cell counts were estimated from reference gene primer amplification. This table comes from immunoSEQ multiplex PCR, and its TCRdb copy is limited to in-frame clones, with some not included. V and J calls and clone size follow that table, whereas D and trimming were derived from the DNA. The repertoire consists of 270,000 or so clones, with about four fifths occurring once and the leading ten covering approximately 3.1%. V lost 4 bases and J lost 5, with 21 bases in between. Germline V gene data show CDR1 as MDHEN and CDR2 as SYDVKM. The length of the CDR3 is 17 residues.

This chain connects TRBV28 to TRBJ2-1; no reliable D call. The receptor was isolated from a young woman with acute or convalescent COVID-19. Sequencing input: peripheral blood. The CDR3 here is CASSSPRLPFNHNEQFF. CDR3 nucleotide sequence: TGTGCCAGCAGTTCCCCCAGGCTTCCTTTTAATCACAATGAGCAGTTCTTC.